The text below deals with one T cell receptor (beta chain). Its antigen remains unidentified. The data are from a study of CD8 T cells in Susac syndrome. Germline CDR1 and CDR2: SQVTM and ANQGSEA. The V gene lost 4 bases and the J gene lost 7 bases, with 10 bases spanning the gap. This CDR3 region has 12 residues. Broader study findings: The study conceded that relatively few individuals underwent its TCR sequencing and HLA analysis.

Random hexamers were used to reverse transcribe the RNA input (roughly 0.5 to 1 ug). Amplification of TCR beta CDR3 by immunoSEQ multiplex PCR spanned 54 Vbeta and 13 Jbeta. Each CDR3 protein gets one entry after TCRdb re-called the immunoSEQ multiplex PCR reads with MiXCR. The table lists about 130,000 distinct CDR3 sequences, 65% to 90% of them singletons, with 0.5% to 0.65% in the top ten. Sequencing targeted TCR beta in blood CD8+ and CD4+ T cells. Negative isolation yielded CD8+ and CD4+ T cells; FACS enriched TEMRA cells. The chain combines TRBV29-1 with TRBJ2-2; D assignment may be TRBD1 or TRBD2 (5 bases each). The source material was CD8+ T cells from PBMCs. The sequence came from a human donor with multiple sclerosis. The CDR3 region is CSVVEGNGELFF. The CDR3 DNA reads TGCAGCGTTGTTGAGGGGAACGGGGAGCTGTTTTTT.